The 26 T cell receptor beta chains presented below share a single source sample, sequenced in a study of blood T cells in healthy people across ages. Primed by a sample-barcoded 5' primer and a J-beta primer mix, a second PCR proceeded for about 6 to 12 cycles. TCRdb recomputed calls from the 5' RACE reads with MiXCR, one row per CDR3 protein. Of around 1,500,000 distinct CDR3 sequences listed, approximately 38% are singletons. Sequencing used blood. These receptors came from a young woman in good health.

This rearrangement joins TRBV4-2 to TRBJ1-5; weak D call: TRBD1 (5 bases). Trimming cost V 5 bases and J 0 bases, with 20 bases left between them. The CDR3 extends over 18 amino acids. Germline CDR1 LGHNA, CDR2 YNFKEQ. The CDR3, as DNA: TGTGCCAGCAGCAAGGGGTTGGCGGGGGTAGATAGCAATCAGCCCCAGCATTTT. Translating gives CASSKGLAGVDSNQPQHF.

The table lists this clonotype with a few counts. The chain uses TRBV6-1 and TRBJ2-7; D is perhaps TRBD1 or TRBD2 (5 bases each). CDR1 MNHNS and CDR2 SASEGT come from the germline V gene. V was cut by 1 base and J by 0 bases, with 10 bases left in between. The length of the CDR3 is 15 residues. The CDR3 region has the DNA TGTGCCAGCAGTGAAGTTCGGGGCCTCTCCTACGAGCAGTACTTC. Protein: CASSEVRGLSYEQYF.

The chain recombines TRBV6-5 with TRBJ1-6; 11 positions agree with TRBD1. Germline V CDR1 and CDR2: MNHEY, SVGAGI. Trimming took 6 bases from V and 2 from J; bases not matched to a gene: 3. The CDR3 runs to 16 residues. The CDR3: CASRGTGGTYNSPLHF. The CDR3 DNA follows: TGTGCCAGCAGGGGGACAGGGGGAACCTATAATTCACCCCTCCACTTT.

This clonotype has just a few counts. V is TRBV2 and J is TRBJ1-5; D is uncertain. Germline-derived CDR1 and CDR2 are SNHLY and FYNNEI. This CDR3 spans 15 amino acids. The V end was cut by 6 bases, the J end by 0 bases, with 12 bases between. The CDR3 DNA sequence: TGTGCCAGCAGGGGAGGGTGGAATAGCAATCAGCCCCAGCATTTT. It translates to CASRGGWNSNQPQHF.

The rearrangement joins TRBV29-1 to TRBJ1-1; TRBD1 agrees at 8 bases. V lost 7 bases and J lost 0; bases outside the gene matches: 7. Germline V CDR1 and CDR2: SQVTM, ANQGSEA. This CDR3 spans 14 amino acids. CDR3 nucleotides: TGCAGCGCACGGACAGGGTCTCTGAACACTGAAGCTTTCTTT. The encoded protein is CSARTGSLNTEAFF. Looking up the rest from reference TRBV29-1 and TRBJ1-1 gives the full variable domain: SAVISQKPSRDICQRGTSLTIQCQVDSQVTMMFWYRQQPGQSLTLIATANQGSEATYESGFVIDKFPISRPNLTFSTLTVSNMSPEDSSIYLCSARTGSLNTEAFFGQGTRLTVV.

This clonotype appeared many times. The chain uses TRBV29-1 and TRBJ1-1; unclear D gene. The CDR3 covers 12 residues. V was trimmed by 4 bases and J by 1 base, leaving 7 bases between them. CDR1 and CDR2 (germline): SQVTM, ANQGSEA. CDR3 DNA: TGCAGCGTTGGGCGGGGGAACACTGAAGCTTTCTTT. As protein: CSVGRGNTEAFF.

In regard to this clonotype: The junction differs from germline at one of its ends, possibly a read error. This chain joins TRBV7-2 and TRBJ2-1; D gene unclear. The CDR3 is made up of 14 amino acids. The germline CDR1 and CDR2 sequences are SGHTA and FQGNSA. Here the CDR3 reads CAGSFSMSYNEQFF. CDR3 nucleotide sequence: TGTGCCGGCAGCTTTTCTATGTCCTACAATGAGCAGTTCTTC. The whole variable domain, filled in from reference TRBV7-2 and TRBJ2-1, reads GAGVSQSPSNKVTEKGKDVELRCDPISGHTALYWYRQSLGQGLEFLIYFQGNSAPDKSGLPSDRFSAERTGGSVSTLTIQRTQQEDSAVYLCAGSFSMSYNEQFFGPGTRLTVL.

This clonotype has ten or more counts. This chain connects TRBV12-3 or TRBV12-4 to TRBJ2-5; 10 nucleotides align to TRBD2. Trimming cost V 5 bases and J 4 bases; bases outside gene matches: 1. There are 13 residues in the CDR3. CDR3 sequence: CASSASGRETQYF. The CDR3 region has the DNA TGTGCCAGCAGTGCTAGCGGGAGAGAGACCCAGTACTTC.

This clonotype has only a few counts. This rearrangement joins TRBV3-1 to TRBJ1-5; D call uncertain. The germline V gene has CDR1 LGHDT and CDR2 YNNKEL (reference sequence). The CDR3 totals 13 residues. Trimming cost V 1 base and J 2 bases, with 3 bases left between them. The CDR3 region is CASSQVGNQPQHF. CDR3 nucleotide sequence: TGTGCCAGCAGCCAAGTAGGCAATCAGCCCCAGCATTTT.

This clonotype showed up just a few times. The junction shows a germline mismatch at one end, possibly a read error. This chain links TRBV28 with TRBJ2-5, with D uncertain. The DNA end favors TRBJ2-7, so the J call may be wrong. The CDR3 runs 12 residues. Germline loops: CDR1 MDHEN, CDR2 SYDVKM. In DNA form, the CDR3 reads TGTGCCAGCAGGTCAGTCTCCGACGAGCAGTACTTC. Protein product: CASRSVSDEQYF.

This clonotype was counted only a few times. V gene TRBV6-1 combines with J gene TRBJ1-4, with D tentatively TRBD1 (5 bases). Germline values: CDR1 MNHNS, CDR2 SASEGT. The CDR3 runs to 16 residues. Trimming left V 2 bases short and J 5 bases short, with 15 bases between. CDR3 sequence: CASSEPWGKGNEKLFF. The CDR3 DNA sequence: TGTGCCAGCAGTGAACCGTGGGGGAAAGGCAATGAAAAACTGTTTTTT.

This CDR3 reads CASSPDSSGRGSYEQYF. CDR3 bases: TGTGCCAGCAGCCCCGATTCCAGCGGGAGAGGTTCCTACGAGCAGTACTTC. The rearrangement uses TRBV13 and TRBJ2-7; 8 nucleotides line up with TRBD2. Germline V gene data show CDR1 as PRHDT and CDR2 as FYEKMQ (reference sequence). Trimming cost V 5 bases and J 1 base; bases outside gene matches: 13. CDR3 size: 17 residues.

J is TRBJ2-5 and V is TRBV6-5; 9 bases are a match to TRBD2. Germline values: CDR1 MNHEY, CDR2 SVGAGI. The CDR3 covers 15 residues. V was clipped by 8 bases and J by 5 bases; unmatched bases: 12. The CDR3 bases are TGTGCCAGCGGAAGACTAGCGGCAAAGGGGGAGACCCAGTACTTC. This sequence encodes CASGRLAAKGETQYF.

With regard to this clonotype: One end of the junction does not line up with germline, which may come from a read error. V and J are TRBV7-7 and TRBJ2-1; TRBD2 is a possible D gene (5 bases). Germline CDR1 reads SSHAT; CDR2 reads FNYEAQ (reference sequence). CDR3 size: 13 residues. In nucleotides, the CDR3 is TGTGCTAGCAGCCGGGTCTACGGGGATGAGCAGTTCTTC. Translated, it gives CASSRVYGDEQFF.

As to this clonotype: This clone may be a read error of a much larger clone one base away. The rearrangement uses TRBV20-1 and TRBJ2-7; D gene unclear. The CDR3 runs 13 residues. The V gene lost 3 bases and the J gene lost 7 bases, with 16 bases spanning the gap. CDR1 is DFQATT and CDR2 is SNEGSKA in the germline V gene (reference sequence). CDR3 protein: CSASVGFYNEQYF. The CDR3 coding sequence is TGCAGTGCTAGCGTGGGGTTCTACAATGAGCAGTACTTC.

The chain links TRBV20-1 to TRBJ2-6; D gene ambiguous. Per the germline V gene, CDR1 is DFQATT and CDR2 is SNEGSKA (reference sequence). The CDR3 runs to 15 residues. Trimming stripped 2 bases from V and 2 bases from J, with 10 bases between. The CDR3 sequence: CSARQYRTGANVLTF. The CDR3 DNA sequence: TGCAGTGCTAGACAATACAGAACTGGGGCCAACGTCCTGACTTTC.

The chain employs TRBV4-1 and TRBJ2-2; perhaps TRBD1 as D (6 bases). With 1 base removed from V and 6 bases from J, the gap between germline ends came to 15 bases. CDR3 length: 16 amino acids. Germline V lookup: CDR1 MGHRA, CDR2 YSYEKL. The CDR3 nucleotides read TGCGCCAGCAGCCAAGTCTCAGGGGAAAGGCCCGGGGAGCTGTTTTTT. It codes for CASSQVSGERPGELFF.

This clonotype came up a few times. J is TRBJ2-3 and V is TRBV20-1, with D tentatively TRBD2 (5 bases). Trimming left V 7 bases short and J 2 bases short, with 10 bases between. CDR1 and CDR2 from the germline V gene are DFQATT and SNEGSKA (reference sequence). CDR3 length equals 12 residues. The CDR3 region has the DNA TGCAGTGGGAATAGCGACACAGATACGCAGTATTTT. This sequence encodes CSGNSDTDTQYF.

This sequence joins TRBV6-1 and TRBJ1-1, with 9 bases that match TRBD1. Germline CDR1 reads MNHNS; CDR2 reads SASEGT. The CDR3 loop spans 15 amino acids. V was clipped by 6 bases and J by 3 bases; unmatched bases: 8. CDR3 region: CASSRGDREYTEAFF. The DNA for the CDR3 is TGTGCCAGCAGCCGGGGGGACAGGGAGTACACTGAAGCTTTCTTT.

This clonotype was seen more than once but under ten times. The rearrangement uses TRBV20-1 and TRBJ2-1, with TRBD2 matching over 15 bases. The germline V gene encodes CDR1 DFQATT and CDR2 SNEGSKA (reference sequence). V lost 0 bases and J lost 6; bases outside the gene matches: 6. This CDR3 region has 17 residues. The CDR3 DNA follows: TGCAGTGCTAGAGATGGCGGACTAGCGGGAGGGAGCAATGAGCAGTTCTTC. Its translation is CSARDGGLAGGSNEQFF.

The V gene is TRBV10-2, the J gene TRBJ2-3; 13 bases line up with TRBD2. With V trimmed by 6 bases and J by 0 bases, 6 bases remained unmatched. The CDR3 has 17 residues. Germline V lookup: CDR1 WSHSY, CDR2 SAAADI. Written as DNA, the CDR3 is TGCGCCAGCAGCGGGACTAGCGGGACTATTAGCACAGATACGCAGTATTTT. Amino acids: CASSGTSGTISTDTQYF.

This clonotype is a singleton in its sample. This chain links TRBV2 with TRBJ2-1; D call uncertain. Per germline, CDR1 SNHLY and CDR2 FYNNEI. This CDR3 region has 12 residues. The germline V and J ends were trimmed by 3 bases and 10 bases, with 10 bases remaining between them. The CDR3 here is CASSEGHYEQFF. In DNA, the CDR3 is TGTGCCAGCAGTGAGGGCCATTACGAGCAGTTCTTC.

This clonotype was counted between two and nine times. The chain is built from TRBV2 and TRBJ2-1, with no clear D. Trimming removed 10 bases at V and 9 bases at J, with 19 bases between. CDR3 length equals 13 residues. The germline V gene encodes CDR1 SNHLY and CDR2 FYNNEI. CDR3 sequence reads: CATSDGTLGEQFF. CDR3 DNA sequence: TGTGCCACCTCGGACGGTACCCTGGGTGAGCAGTTCTTC.

J is TRBJ1-2 and V is TRBV7-8; no clear D gene. Trimming stripped 6 bases from V and 4 bases from J, with 9 bases between. The CDR3 consists of 12 residues. Germline-derived CDR1 and CDR2 are SGHVS and FQNEAQ. The CDR3 loop is CASSVLSYGYTF. The CDR3 DNA reads as TGTGCCAGCAGTGTCCTATCCTATGGCTACACCTTC.

This chain uses TRBV28 with TRBJ2-7, with TRBD2 matching over 8 bases. The last part of the DNA fits TRBJ2-5 better; the J call may be wrong. This CDR3 spans 14 amino acids. Germline V gene lookup returns CDR1 MDHEN and CDR2 SYDVKM. For the CDR3, the DNA is TGTGCCAGCAATCGCGAGCGGGGGCTGGAGACCCAGTACTTC. This encodes CASNRERGLETQYF.

The V gene is TRBV20-1, the J gene TRBJ2-1; TRBD2 matches 14 bases. V trimming: 1 base; J trimming: 6 bases; junction bases outside the gene matches: 17. The CDR3 consists of 20 residues. The germline V gene has CDR1 DFQATT and CDR2 SNEGSKA (reference sequence). CDR3 sequence (DNA): TGCAGTGCTAGAGGATTTAAACCGGGACTAGCGGGAGTACTTACCAATGAGCAGTTCTTC. Protein product: CSARGFKPGLAGVLTNEQFF.